This TCR beta chain was recorded in a study of blood T cell repertoires in COVID-19. Authors' methods: From reference gene primer amplification, estimates of nucleated cell counts were derived. Produced via immunoSEQ multiplex PCR; TCRdb's table is partial and in-frame only. The V and J calls and clone size were taken over from that table, and D and trimming were inferred from the DNA. The profile shows roughly 400,000 clones, 88% of them singletons. Germline-derived CDR1 and CDR2 are SEHNR and FQNEAQ (reference sequence). The junction had 11 bases not matched to a gene; V was cut back by 3 bases and J by 3 bases. The CDR3 is made up of 16 amino acids. Recruitment covered some 25 US areas and drew participants whose ages spanned 18 to 89 years. Before they entered the study, exposed participants had met a COVID-19 case within 2 weeks. This clone was counted once.

The material sequenced was PBMCs or T cells enriched from blood (not recorded which). The origin of this receptor is a woman aged 18-29 years who had been exposed to COVID-19. The chain couples TRBV7-9 to TRBJ2-7, with 7 bases aligning to TRBD2. Here the CDR3 reads CASSLIPTSLGYEQYF. In DNA, the CDR3 is TGTGCCAGCAGCTTGATCCCGACTAGCTTGGGCTACGAGCAGTACTTC.